This TCR beta chain stems from a study of monozygotic twins with inflammatory bowel disease. One blood sample of roughly 2.5 ml was taken from each donor. The CDR3 sequence is 14 residues long. In germline, CDR1 is SGHAT, CDR2 FQNNGV. Note on this clonotype: Its target is not known.

It was 3,500 to 4,000 ng of total RNA that each TCR library used. TCRdb reprocessed the 5' RACE reads and stores each CDR3 protein as one record, lacking DNA. This listing includes approximately 400,000 distinct CDR3 sequences. Study results and limitations: Immunosuppressive treatment differences may have increased patient repertoire variability. Distinguishing T cell subtypes was not possible.

The TCR was taken from a human donor with ulcerative colitis or Crohn's disease, or a healthy co-twin of an affected twin (not recorded which). The gene calls are TRBV11-2 and TRBJ1-4; TCRdb gives TRBD1 as the D gene, but with no DNA this cannot be confirmed. The sequencing sample was made of blood. The CDR3 here is CASSLSHRLEKLFF. Looking up the rest from reference TRBV11-2 and TRBJ1-4 gives the full variable domain: EAGVAQSPRYKIIEKRQSVAFWCNPISGHATLYWYQQILGQGPKLLIQFQNNGVVDDSQLPKDRFSAERLKGVDSTLKIQPAKLEDSAVYLCASSLSHRLEKLFFGSGTQLSVL.